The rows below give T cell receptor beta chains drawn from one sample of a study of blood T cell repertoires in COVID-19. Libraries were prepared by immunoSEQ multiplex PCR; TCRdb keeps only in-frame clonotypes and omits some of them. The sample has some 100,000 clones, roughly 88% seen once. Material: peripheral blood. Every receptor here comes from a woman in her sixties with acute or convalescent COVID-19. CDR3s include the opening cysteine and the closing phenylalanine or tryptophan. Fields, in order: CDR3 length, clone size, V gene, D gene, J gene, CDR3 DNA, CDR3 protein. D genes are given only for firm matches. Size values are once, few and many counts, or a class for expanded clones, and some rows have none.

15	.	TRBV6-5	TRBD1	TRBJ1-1	TGTGCCAGCAGTTACCAGGGACAGGGTAGGACTGAAGCTTTCTTT	CASSYQGQGRTEAFF
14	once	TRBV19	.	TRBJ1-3	TGTGCCAGTAGCCGGGACACCTCTGGAAACACCATATATTTT	CASSRDTSGNTIYF
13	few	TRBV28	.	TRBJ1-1	TGTGCCAGCAGTTTGAGGCAGAGGACTGAAGCTTTCTTT	CASSLRQRTEAFF
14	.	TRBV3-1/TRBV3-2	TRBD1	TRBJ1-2	TGTGCCAGCAGCCACTTCGGACAGGGAGGTGGCTACACCTTC	CASSHFGQGGGYTF
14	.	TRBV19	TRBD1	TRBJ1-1	TGTGCCAGTCTCCCTGACAGGGTTAGCACTGAAGCTTTCTTT	CASLPDRVSTEAFF
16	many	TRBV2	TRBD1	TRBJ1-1	TGTGCCAGCAGTGAACACGAGAGACAGGGGCCCTTACCGGCTTTCTTT	CASSEHERQGPLPAFF
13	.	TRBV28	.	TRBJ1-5	TGTGCCAGCAGCCCCCGGTTCTATCAGCCCCAGCATTTT	CASSPRFYQPQHF
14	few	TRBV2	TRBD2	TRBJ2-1	TGTGCCAGCGCGTTGGGACTAGCGGCGGATGAGCAGTTCTTC	CASALGLAADEQFF
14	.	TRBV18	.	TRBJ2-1	TGTGCCAGCTCATCGGGTAGGACAATCAATGAGCAGTTCTTC	CASSSGRTINEQFF
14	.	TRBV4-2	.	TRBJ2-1	TGTGCCAGCAGCCTCAAGGCGGTGGAAGCGGAGCAGTTCTTC	CASSLKAVEAEQFF
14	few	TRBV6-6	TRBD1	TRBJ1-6	TGTGCCAGCAGCGAGACAGGGAGTAATTCACCCCTCCACTTT	CASSETGSNSPLHF
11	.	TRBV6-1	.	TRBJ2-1	TGTGCCAGCAGTGATATTCTAGAGCAGTTCTTC	CASSDILEQFF
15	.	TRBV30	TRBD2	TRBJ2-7	TGTGCCTGGAGTGTCGCGGGAGTAGGCTCCTACGAGCAGTACTTC	CAWSVAGVGSYEQYF
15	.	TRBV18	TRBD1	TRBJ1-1	TGTGCCAGCTCACCGATCGCCACAGGGGCGAGTGAAGCTTTCTTT	CASSPIATGASEAFF
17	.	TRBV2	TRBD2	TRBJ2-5	TGTGCCAGCACCACTTGGACTAGCGGGAGCTTCGGAGAGACCCAGTACTTC	CASTTWTSGSFGETQYF
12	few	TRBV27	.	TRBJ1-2	TGTGCCAGCAGTTCGGGGGGCTATGGCTACACCTTC	CASSSGGYGYTF
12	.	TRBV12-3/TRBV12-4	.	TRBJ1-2	TGTGCCAGCCCCAGTAGGGGTCGAGGCTACACCTTC	CASPSRGRGYTF
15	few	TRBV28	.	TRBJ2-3	TGTGCCAGCAGTTTGCCAGGCCGCTCGAAAGGTACGCAGTATTTT	CASSLPGRSKGTQYF
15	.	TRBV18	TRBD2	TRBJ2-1	TGTGCCAGCTCACCGTACAGCGGGGGAGACAATGAGCAGTTCTTC	CASSPYSGGDNEQFF
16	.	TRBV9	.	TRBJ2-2	TGTGCCAGCAGCGTAGGCCCCATACTGAACACCGGGGAGCTGTTTTTT	CASSVGPILNTGELFF
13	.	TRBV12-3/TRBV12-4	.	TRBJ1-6	TGTGCCAGCAGTTTAGACTCTTTCTCACCCCTCCACTTT	CASSLDSFSPLHF
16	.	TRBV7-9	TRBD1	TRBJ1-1	TGTGCCAGCAGCTTTCCGACAGGGGACCGGGGGACTGAAGCTTTCTTT	CASSFPTGDRGTEAFF
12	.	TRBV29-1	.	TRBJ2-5	TGCAGCGTTAAGGAGGTTCAAGAGACCCAGTACTTC	CSVKEVQETQYF
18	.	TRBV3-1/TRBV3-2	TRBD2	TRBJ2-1	TGTGCCAGCAGCCTGTGGGCTAGCGGGAGGGCCGGGGACAATGAGCAGTTCTTC	CASSLWASGRAGDNEQFF
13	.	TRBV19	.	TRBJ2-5	TGTGCCAGTAGTTTGGGGGCTCAAGAGACCCAGTACTTC	CASSLGAQETQYF
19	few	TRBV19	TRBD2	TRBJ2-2	TGTGCCAGTAGTATCGAGCGGACTAGCGGGATAGGGGACACCGGGGAGCTGTTTTTT	CASSIERTSGIGDTGELFF
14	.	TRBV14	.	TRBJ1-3	TGTGCCAGCAGCCAGGGCCTTCCTGGAAACACCATATATTTT	CASSQGLPGNTIYF
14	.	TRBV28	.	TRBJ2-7	TGTGCCAGCAGTTTCCCTAGCTACTCCTACGAGCAGTACTTC	CASSFPSYSYEQYF
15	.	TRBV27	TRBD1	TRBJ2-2	TGTGCCAGCAGGATAGACAGGGGGAGGCCCGGGGAGCTGTTTTTT	CASRIDRGRPGELFF
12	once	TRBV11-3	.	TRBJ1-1	TGTGCCAGCAGAGGGAGGGCTACTGAAGCTTTCTTT	CASRGRATEAFF
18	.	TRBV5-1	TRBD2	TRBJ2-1	TGCGCCAGCAGCTCCGCCGGGACTAGCGCCTCCTCAATGGATGAGCAGTTCTTC	CASSSAGTSASSMDEQFF
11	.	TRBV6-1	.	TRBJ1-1	TGTGCCAGCAGTGAACGTACTGAAGCTTTCTTT	CASSERTEAFF
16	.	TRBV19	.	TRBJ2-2	TGTGCCAGTAGTACTGTGGGACTTTGGAACACCGGGGAGCTGTTTTTT	CASSTVGLWNTGELFF
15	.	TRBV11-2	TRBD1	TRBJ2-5	TGTGCCAGCAGCTTAGTGGACAGGGGTTCGGAGACCCAGTACTTC	CASSLVDRGSETQYF
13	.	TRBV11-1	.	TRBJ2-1	TGTGCCAGCAGTTTGTGGGGAGCGGAAGAGCAGTTCTTC	CASSLWGAEEQFF
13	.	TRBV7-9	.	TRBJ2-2	TGTGCCAGCAGCCCCGGGAACACCGGGGAGCTGTTTTTT	CASSPGNTGELFF
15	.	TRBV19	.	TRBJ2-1	TGTGCCAGTAAAGTGGTTACTGGAGCGTACGGGGAGCAGTTCTTC	CASKVVTGAYGEQFF
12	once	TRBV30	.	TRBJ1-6	TGTGCCTGGACCAGGGAAAATTCACCCCTCCACTTT	CAWTRENSPLHF
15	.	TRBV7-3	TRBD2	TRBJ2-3	TGTGCCAGCAGCCTGCGGGAGGACGGCACAGATACGCAGTATTTT	CASSLREDGTDTQYF
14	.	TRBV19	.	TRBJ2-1	TGTGCCAGTAGTTCGGACTTCTCCTACAATGAGCAGTTCTTC	CASSSDFSYNEQFF
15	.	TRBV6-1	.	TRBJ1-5	TGTGCCAGCAGTGAAGGAGGAGGTCCCAATCAGCCCCAGCATTTT	CASSEGGGPNQPQHF
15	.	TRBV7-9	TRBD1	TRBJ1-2	TGTGCCAGCATCAAAACAGGGGGCGCAGACTATGGCTACACCTTC	CASIKTGGADYGYTF
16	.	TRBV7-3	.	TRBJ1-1	TGTGCCAGCAGCCCCACGGGGGGGCTCGTGAACACTGAAGCTTTCTTT	CASSPTGGLVNTEAFF
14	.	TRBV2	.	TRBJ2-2	TGTGCCAGCAGAAGAGGGGGAAACACCGGGGAGCTGTTTTTT	CASRRGGNTGELFF
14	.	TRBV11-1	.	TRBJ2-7	TGTGCCAGCAGCCCACGTCTTGGAGGCTACGAGCAGTACTTC	CASSPRLGGYEQYF
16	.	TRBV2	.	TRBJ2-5	TGTGCCAGCCGCCAAGGAGGGGAGAGACCCAGAGGGCCCCAGTACTTC	CASRQGGERPRGPQYF
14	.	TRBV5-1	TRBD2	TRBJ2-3	TGCGCCAGCAGCGAGGGGAGGGGAGGTAATACGCAGTATTTT	CASSEGRGGNTQYF
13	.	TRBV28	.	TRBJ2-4	TGTGCCAGCAGTTTGGCCGGTGAGCGCATTCAGTACTTC	CASSLAGERIQYF
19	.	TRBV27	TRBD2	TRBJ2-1	TGTGCCAGCAGCCTTAAACCCCTCATGACTAGCGGGAGAATGAATGAGCAGTTCTTC	CASSLKPLMTSGRMNEQFF
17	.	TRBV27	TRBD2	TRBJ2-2	TGTGCCAGCAGTTCCGGGACTAGCGGGAAGAACACCGGGGAGCTGTTTTTT	CASSSGTSGKNTGELFF
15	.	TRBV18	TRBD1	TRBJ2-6	TGTGCCAGCTCACCCGACAGGGCTGGGGCCAACGTCCTGACTTTC	CASSPDRAGANVLTF
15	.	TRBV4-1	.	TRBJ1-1	TGCGCCAGCAGCCAAGTGTTGTCAGGGCGGACTGAAGCTTTCTTT	CASSQVLSGRTEAFF
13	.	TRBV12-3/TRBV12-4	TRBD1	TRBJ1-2	TGTGCCAGCAGCGTAGGACAGGGGGCCGGCTACACCTTC	CASSVGQGAGYTF
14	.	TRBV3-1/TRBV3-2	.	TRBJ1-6	TGTGCCAGCAGCCCAGGGAGGCTACGTTCACCCCTCCACTTT	CASSPGRLRSPLHF